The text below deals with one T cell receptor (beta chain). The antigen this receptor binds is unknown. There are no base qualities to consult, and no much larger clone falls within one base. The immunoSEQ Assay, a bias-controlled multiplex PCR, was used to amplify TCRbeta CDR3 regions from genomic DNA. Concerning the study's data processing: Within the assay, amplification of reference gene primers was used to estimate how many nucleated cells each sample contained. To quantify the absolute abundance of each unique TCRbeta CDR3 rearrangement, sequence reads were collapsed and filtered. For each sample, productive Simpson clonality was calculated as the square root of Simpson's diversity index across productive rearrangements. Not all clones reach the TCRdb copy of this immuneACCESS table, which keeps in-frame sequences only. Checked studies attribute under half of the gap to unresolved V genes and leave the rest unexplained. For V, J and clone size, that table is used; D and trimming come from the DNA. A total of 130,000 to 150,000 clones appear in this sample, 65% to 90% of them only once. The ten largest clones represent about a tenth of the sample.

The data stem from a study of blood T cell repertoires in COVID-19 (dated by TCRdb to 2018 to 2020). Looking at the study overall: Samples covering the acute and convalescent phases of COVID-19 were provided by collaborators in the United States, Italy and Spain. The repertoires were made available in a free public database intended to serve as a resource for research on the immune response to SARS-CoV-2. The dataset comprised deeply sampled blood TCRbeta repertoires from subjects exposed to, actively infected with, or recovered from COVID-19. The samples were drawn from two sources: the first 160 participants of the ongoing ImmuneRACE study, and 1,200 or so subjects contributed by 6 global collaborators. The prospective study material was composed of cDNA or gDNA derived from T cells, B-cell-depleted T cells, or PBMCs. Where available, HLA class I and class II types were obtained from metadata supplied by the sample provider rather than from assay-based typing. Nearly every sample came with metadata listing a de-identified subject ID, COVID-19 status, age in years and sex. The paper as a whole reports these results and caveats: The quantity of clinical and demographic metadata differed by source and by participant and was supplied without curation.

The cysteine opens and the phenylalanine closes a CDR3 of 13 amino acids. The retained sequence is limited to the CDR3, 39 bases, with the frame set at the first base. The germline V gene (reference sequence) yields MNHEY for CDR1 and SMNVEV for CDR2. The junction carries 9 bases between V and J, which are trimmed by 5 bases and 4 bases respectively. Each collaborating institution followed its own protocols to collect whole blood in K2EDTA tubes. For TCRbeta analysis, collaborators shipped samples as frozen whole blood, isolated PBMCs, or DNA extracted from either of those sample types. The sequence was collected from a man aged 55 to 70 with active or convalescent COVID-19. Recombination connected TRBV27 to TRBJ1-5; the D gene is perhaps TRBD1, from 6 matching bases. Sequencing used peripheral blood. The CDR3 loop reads CASSQGLNQPQHF. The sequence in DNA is TGTGCCAGCAGTCAGGGGTTAAATCAGCCCCAGCATTTT.